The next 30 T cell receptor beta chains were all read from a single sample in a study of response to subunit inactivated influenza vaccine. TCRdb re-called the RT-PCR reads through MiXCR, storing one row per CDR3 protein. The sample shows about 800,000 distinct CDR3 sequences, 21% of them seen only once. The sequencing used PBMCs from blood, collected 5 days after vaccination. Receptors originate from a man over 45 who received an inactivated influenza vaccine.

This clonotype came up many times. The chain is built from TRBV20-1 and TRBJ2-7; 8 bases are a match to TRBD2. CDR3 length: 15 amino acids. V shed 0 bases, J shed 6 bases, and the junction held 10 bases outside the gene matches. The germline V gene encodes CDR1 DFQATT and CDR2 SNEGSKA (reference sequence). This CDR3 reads CSARDVRGGLSEQYF. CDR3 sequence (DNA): TGCAGTGCTAGAGACGTACGGGGGGGCCTTAGCGAGCAGTACTTC.

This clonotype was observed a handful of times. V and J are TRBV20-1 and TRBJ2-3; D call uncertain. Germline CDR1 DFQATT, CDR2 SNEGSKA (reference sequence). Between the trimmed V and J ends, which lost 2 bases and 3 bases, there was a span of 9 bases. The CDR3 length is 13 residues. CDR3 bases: TGCAGTGCTAGAAGCCCTAGGACAGATACGCAGTATTTT. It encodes CSARSPRTDTQYF.

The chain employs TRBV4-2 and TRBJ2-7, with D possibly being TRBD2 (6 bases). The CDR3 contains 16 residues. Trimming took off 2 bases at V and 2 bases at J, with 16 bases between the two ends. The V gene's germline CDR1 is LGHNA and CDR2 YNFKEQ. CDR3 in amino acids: CASSQRGDGSTYEQYF. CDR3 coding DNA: TGTGCCAGCAGCCAAAGGGGCGACGGGAGTACCTACGAGCAGTACTTC.

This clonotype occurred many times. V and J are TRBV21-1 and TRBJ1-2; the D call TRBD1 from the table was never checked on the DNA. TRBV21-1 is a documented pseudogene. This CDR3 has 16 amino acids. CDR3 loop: CASSKMGAQGNYGYTF. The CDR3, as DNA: TGTGCCAGCAGCAAGATGGGGGCTCAAGGGAACTATGGCTACACCTTC.

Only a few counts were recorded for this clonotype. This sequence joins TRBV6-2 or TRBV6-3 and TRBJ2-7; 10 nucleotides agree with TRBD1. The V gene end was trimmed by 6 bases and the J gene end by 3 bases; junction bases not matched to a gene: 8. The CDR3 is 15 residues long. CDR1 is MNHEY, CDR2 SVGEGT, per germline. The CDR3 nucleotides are TGTGCCAGCAGGACAGGGGGCGGAATCGGCTACGAGCAGTACTTC. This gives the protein CASRTGGGIGYEQYF.

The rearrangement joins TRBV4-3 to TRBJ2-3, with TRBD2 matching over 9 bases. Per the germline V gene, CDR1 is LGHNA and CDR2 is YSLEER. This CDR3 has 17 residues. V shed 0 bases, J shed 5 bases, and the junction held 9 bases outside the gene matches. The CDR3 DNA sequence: TGCGCCAGCAGCCAAGATTTGATAGCGGGAGTGATAGATACGCAGTATTTT. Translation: CASSQDLIAGVIDTQYF.

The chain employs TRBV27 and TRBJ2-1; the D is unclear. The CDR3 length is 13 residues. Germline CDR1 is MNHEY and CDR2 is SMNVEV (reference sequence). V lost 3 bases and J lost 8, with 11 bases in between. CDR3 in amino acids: CASSFVLGDEQFF. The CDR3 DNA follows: TGTGCCAGCAGTTTCGTTCTTGGCGATGAGCAGTTCTTC.

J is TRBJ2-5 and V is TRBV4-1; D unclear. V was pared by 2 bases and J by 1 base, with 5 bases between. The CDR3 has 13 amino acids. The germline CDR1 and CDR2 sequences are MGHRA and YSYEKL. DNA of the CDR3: TGCGCCAGCAGCCAATATCGCCAAGAGACCCAGTACTTC. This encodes CASSQYRQETQYF.

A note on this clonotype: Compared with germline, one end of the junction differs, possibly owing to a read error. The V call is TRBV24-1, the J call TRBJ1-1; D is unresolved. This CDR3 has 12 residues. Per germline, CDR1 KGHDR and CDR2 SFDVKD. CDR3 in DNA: TGTGCCACCAATGATTTGGACGGTGAAGCTTTCTTT. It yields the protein CATNDLDGEAFF.

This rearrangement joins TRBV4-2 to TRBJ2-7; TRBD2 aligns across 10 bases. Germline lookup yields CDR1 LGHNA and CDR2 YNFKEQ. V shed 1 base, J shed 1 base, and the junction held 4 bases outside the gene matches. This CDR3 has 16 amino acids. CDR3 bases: TGTGCCAGCAGCCAAGTGGGAGCGGGAGGGTCCTACGAGCAGTACTTC. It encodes CASSQVGAGGSYEQYF.

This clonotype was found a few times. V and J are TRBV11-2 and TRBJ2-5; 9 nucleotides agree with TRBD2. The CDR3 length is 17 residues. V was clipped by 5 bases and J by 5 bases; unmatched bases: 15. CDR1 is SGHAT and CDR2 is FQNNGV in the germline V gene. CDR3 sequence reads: CASSRGLAVAVPETQYF. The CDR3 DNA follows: TGTGCCAGCAGCCGGGGACTAGCAGTCGCTGTTCCGGAGACCCAGTACTTC.

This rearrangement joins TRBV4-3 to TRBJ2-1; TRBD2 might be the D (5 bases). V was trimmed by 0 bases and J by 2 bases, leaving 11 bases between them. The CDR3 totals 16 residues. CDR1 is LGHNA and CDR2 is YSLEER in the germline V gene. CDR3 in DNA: TGCGCCAGCAGCCAAGAAAGACTATCGGCCTACAATGAGCAGTTCTTC. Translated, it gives CASSQERLSAYNEQFF.

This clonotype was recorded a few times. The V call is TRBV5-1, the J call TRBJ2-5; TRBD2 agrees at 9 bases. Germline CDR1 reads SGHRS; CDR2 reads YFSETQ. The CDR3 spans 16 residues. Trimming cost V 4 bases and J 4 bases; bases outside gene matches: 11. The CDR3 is CASSPGLARFGETQYF. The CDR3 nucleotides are TGCGCCAGCAGCCCGGGACTAGCCCGTTTTGGAGAGACCCAGTACTTC.

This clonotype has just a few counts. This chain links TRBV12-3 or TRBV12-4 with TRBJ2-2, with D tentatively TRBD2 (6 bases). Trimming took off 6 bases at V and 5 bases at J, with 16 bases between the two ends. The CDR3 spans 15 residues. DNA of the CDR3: TGTGCCAGCAGCCCATGGGGGGAAACGACCGGGGAGCTGTTTTTT. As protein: CASSPWGETTGELFF.

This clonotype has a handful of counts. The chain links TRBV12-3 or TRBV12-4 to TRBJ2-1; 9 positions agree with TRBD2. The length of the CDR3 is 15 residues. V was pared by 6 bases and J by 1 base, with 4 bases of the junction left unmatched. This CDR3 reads CASSKSGGSYNEQFF. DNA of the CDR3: TGTGCCAGCAGCAAAAGCGGGGGGTCCTACAATGAGCAGTTCTTC.

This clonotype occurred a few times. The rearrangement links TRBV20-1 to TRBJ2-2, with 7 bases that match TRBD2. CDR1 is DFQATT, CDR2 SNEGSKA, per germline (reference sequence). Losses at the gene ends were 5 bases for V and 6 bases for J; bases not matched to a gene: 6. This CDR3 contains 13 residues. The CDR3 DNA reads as TGCAGTGCTCCCGGCGGGGGACCCGGGGAGCTGTTTTTT. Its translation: CSAPGGGPGELFF.

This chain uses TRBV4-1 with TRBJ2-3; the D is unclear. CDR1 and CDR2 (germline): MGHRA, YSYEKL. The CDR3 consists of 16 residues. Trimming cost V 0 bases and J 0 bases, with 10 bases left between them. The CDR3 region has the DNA TGCGCCAGCAGCCAAGAGAAGCACCTGAGCACAGATACGCAGTATTTT. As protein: CASSQEKHLSTDTQYF.

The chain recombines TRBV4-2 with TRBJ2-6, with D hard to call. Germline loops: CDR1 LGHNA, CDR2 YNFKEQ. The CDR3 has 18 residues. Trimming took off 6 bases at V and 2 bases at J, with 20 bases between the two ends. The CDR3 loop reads CASSQRGPVLPGANVLTF. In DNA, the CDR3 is TGTGCCAGCAGTCAAAGAGGACCGGTCTTACCTGGGGCCAACGTCCTGACTTTC.

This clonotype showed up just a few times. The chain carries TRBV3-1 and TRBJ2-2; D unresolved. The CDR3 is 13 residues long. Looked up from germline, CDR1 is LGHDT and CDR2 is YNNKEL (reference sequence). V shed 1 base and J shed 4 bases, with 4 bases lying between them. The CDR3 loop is CASSQAVTGELFF. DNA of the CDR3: TGTGCCAGCAGCCAAGCGGTCACCGGGGAGCTGTTTTTT.

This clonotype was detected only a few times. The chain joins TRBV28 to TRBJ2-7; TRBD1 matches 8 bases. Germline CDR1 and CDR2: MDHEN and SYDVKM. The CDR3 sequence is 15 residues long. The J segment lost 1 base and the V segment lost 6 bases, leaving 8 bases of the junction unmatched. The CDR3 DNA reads TGTGCCAGCAGCACGACAGGGGTCGGGTCCTACGAGCAGTACTTC. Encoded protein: CASSTTGVGSYEQYF.

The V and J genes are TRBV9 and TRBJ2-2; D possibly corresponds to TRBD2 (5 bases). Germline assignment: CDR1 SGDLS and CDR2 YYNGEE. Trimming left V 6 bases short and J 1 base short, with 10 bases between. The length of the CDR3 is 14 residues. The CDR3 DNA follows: TGTGCCAGCACCGGGGTCGAGAACACCGGGGAGCTGTTTTTT. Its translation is CASTGVENTGELFF.

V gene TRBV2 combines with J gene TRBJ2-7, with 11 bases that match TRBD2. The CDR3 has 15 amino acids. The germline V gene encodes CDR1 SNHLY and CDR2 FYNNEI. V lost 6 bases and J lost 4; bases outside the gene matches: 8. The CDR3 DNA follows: TGTGCCAGCAGAGAGGGACTAGCGGCGGGTTACGAGCAGTACTTC. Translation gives CASREGLAAGYEQYF. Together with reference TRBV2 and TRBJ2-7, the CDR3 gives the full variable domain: EPEVTQTPSHQVTQMGQEVILRCVPISNHLYFYWYRQILGQKVEFLVSFYNNEISEKSEIFDDQFSVERPDGSNFTLKIRSTKLEDSAMYFCASREGLAAGYEQYFGPGTRLTVT.

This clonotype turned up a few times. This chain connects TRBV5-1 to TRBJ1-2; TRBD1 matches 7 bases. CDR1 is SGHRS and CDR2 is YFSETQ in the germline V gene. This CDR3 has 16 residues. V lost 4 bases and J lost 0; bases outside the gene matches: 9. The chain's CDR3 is CASSLNPGTANYGYTF. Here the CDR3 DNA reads TGCGCCAGCAGCCTAAATCCCGGGACAGCTAACTATGGCTACACCTTC.

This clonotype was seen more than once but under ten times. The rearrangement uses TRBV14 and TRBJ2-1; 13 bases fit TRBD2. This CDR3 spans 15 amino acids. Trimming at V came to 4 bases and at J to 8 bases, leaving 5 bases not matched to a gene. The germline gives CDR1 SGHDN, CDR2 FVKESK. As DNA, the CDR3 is TGTGCCAGCAGCCTTGGACTAGCGGGAGTATATGAGCAGTTCTTC. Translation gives CASSLGLAGVYEQFF.

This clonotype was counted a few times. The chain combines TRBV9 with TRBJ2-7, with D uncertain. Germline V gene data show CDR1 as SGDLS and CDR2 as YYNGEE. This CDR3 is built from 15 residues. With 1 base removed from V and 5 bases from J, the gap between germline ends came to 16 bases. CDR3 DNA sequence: TGTGCCAGCAGCGTACGCCCCTCCTTGGACGACGAGCAGTACTTC. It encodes CASSVRPSLDDEQYF.

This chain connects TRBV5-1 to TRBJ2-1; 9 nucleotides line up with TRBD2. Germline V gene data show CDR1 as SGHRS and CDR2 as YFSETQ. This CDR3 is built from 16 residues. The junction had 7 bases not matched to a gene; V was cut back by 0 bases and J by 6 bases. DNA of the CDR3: TGCGCCAGCAGCTTGGGGGGGCTAGCGGGATCCAATGAGCAGTTCTTC. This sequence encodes CASSLGGLAGSNEQFF.

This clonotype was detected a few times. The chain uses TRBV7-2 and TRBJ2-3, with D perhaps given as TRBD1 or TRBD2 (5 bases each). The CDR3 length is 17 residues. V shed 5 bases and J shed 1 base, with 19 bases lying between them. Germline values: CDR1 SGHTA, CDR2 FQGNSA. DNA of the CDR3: TGTGCCAGCAGCCCCGGGTCAGGAGTGGGGGGCACAGATACGCAGTATTTT. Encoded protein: CASSPGSGVGGTDTQYF.

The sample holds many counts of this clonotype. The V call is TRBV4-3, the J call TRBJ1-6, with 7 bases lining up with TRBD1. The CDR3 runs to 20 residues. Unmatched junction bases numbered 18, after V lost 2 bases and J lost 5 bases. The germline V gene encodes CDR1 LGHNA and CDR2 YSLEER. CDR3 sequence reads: CASSQYSFIGTDGNNSPLHF. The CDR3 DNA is TGCGCCAGCAGCCAATACTCGTTTATAGGGACAGACGGGAATAATTCACCCCTCCACTTT.

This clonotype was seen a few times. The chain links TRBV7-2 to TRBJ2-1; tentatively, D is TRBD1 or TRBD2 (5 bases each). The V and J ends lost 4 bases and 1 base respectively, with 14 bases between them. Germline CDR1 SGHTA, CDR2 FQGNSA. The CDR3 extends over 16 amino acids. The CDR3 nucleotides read TGTGCCAGCAGCTCAAACACAGGCGGGTCCTACAATGAGCAGTTCTTC. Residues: CASSSNTGGSYNEQFF. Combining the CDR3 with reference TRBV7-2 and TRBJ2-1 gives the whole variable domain GAGVSQSPSNKVTEKGKDVELRCDPISGHTALYWYRQSLGQGLEFLIYFQGNSAPDKSGLPSDRFSAERTGGSVSTLTIQRTQQEDSAVYLCASSSNTGGSYNEQFFGPGTRLTVL.

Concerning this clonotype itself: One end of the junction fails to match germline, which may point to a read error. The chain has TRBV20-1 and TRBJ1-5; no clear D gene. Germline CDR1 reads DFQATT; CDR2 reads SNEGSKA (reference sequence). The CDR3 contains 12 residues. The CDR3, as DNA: TGCAGTGCTGTTGGGGAGAATCGGCCCCAGCATTTT. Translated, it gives CSAVGENRPQHF.